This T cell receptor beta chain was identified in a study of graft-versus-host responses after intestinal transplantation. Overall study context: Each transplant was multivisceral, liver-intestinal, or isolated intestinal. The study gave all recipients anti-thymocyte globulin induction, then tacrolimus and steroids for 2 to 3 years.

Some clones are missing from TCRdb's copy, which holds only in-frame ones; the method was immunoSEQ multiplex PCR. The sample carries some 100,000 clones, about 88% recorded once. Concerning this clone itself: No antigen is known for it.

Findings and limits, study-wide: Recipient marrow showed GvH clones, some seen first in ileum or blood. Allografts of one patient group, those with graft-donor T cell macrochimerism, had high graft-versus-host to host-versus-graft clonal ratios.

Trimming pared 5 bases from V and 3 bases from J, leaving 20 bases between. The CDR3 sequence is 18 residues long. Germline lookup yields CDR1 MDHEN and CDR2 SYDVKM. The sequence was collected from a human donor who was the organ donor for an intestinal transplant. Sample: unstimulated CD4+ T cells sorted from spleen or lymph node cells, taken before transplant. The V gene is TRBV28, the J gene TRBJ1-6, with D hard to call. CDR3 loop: CASSPPRTADFYNSPLHF. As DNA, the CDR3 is TGTGCCAGCAGTCCGCCGCGGACCGCCGATTTCTATAATTCACCCCTCCACTTT.